This T cell receptor (beta chain) was recovered during a study of control samples from healthy donors and cancer patients (dated by TCRdb to about 2020). The CDR3 has 14 amino acids, counting the end cysteine and phenylalanine. Only the CDR3 DNA stays, 42 bases, in frame from base 1. According to the germline V gene, CDR1 reads MNHEY and CDR2 reads SVGAGI. At the junction V is shortened by 7 bases and J by 3 bases, with 15 bases in between. This clone has only a few counts. What antigen it recognizes has not been identified. Base qualities are missing; no much larger clone stands one base away. Libraries came from the immunoSEQ multiplex PCR assay. Here the immuneACCESS table is served through TCRdb, limited to in-frame sequences with V and J called. Missing clones are a known gap in these copies; in checked studies unresolved V genes cover under half, and the rest lacks a known reason. The sample has 70,000 to 100,000 clones on record, 90% to 95% of them singletons. The top ten clonotypes cover under 20% of the sample.

The V and J genes are TRBV6-5 and TRBJ1-1; the D gene identity is not certain. The sequenced material came from blood. The TCR sequence derives from a man between 45 and 60 years old in good health. The CDR3 region has the sequence CASTNARGYTEAFF. The sequence in DNA is TGTGCCAGCACGAACGCCCGGGGATACACTGAAGCTTTCTTT.